This entry lists 10 T cell receptor beta chains sequenced from one sample in a study of neurological immune-mediated disorders. TCRdb processed the 5' RACE reads anew with MiXCR; each CDR3 protein has one entry. Of 25,000 to 30,000 distinct CDR3 sequences in the sample, around 17% were seen once. As to time point: technical triplicate 3. The sequencing input was CD4+ T cells from blood. These receptors originate from a female donor with HTLV-1-associated myelopathy (HAM/TSP).

This clonotype was recorded only once. The chain has TRBV4-1 and TRBJ2-4; a possible D gene is TRBD1 (6 bases). The germline CDR1 and CDR2 sequences are MGHRA and YSYEKL. This CDR3 region has 15 residues. The germline V and J ends were trimmed by 0 bases and 8 bases, with 14 bases remaining between them. CDR3 nucleotides: TGCGCCAGCAGCCAAGATGGGGGCCCTAGGGACATTCAGTACTTC. Translation: CASSQDGGPRDIQYF.

In this sample, this clonotype turned up many times. The DNA for the CDR3 is TGTGCCAGCAGCCAAGATTCAAGCGGGGTTCGAGAGACCCAGTACTTC. Protein product: CASSQDSSGVRETQYF. The chain uses TRBV14 and TRBJ2-5; 7 bases line up with TRBD2. Germline V gene lookup returns CDR1 SGHDN and CDR2 FVKESK. The CDR3 has 16 residues. V shed 0 bases, J shed 4 bases, and the junction held 8 bases outside the gene matches.

This clonotype was observed at least ten times. This chain links TRBV20-1 with TRBJ2-5; D is possibly TRBD2 (5 bases). The CDR3 is 17 residues long. V lost 0 bases and J 2 bases, leaving 19 bases between the germline ends. Germline V gene data show CDR1 as DFQATT and CDR2 as SNEGSKA (reference sequence). The CDR3 reads CSARDAFGGGYQETQYF. CDR3 sequence (DNA): TGCAGTGCTAGAGACGCGTTTGGTGGAGGATATCAAGAGACCCAGTACTTC.

Within the sample, this clonotype is medium-sized. The chain is built from TRBV29-1 and TRBJ2-1; TRBD2 agrees at 9 bases. Germline V gives CDR1 SQVTM, CDR2 ANQGSEA. V was clipped by 4 bases and J by 6 bases; unmatched bases: 7. This CDR3 contains 14 residues. In nucleotides, the CDR3 is TGCAGCGTTGGTCGCGGGGGGGCCTCCAATGAGCAGTTCTTC. This codes for CSVGRGGASNEQFF.

This clonotype has a count of ten or more. This chain uses TRBV7-2 with TRBJ2-1; TRBD2 aligns across 9 bases. There are 15 residues in the CDR3. Per germline, CDR1 SGHTA and CDR2 FQGNSA. The V segment lost 3 bases and the J segment 5 bases; nucleotides outside the gene matches: 5. The chain's CDR3 is CASSLDSGGHNEQFF. The CDR3 bases are TGTGCCAGCAGCTTGGATAGCGGGGGACACAATGAGCAGTTCTTC.

This clonotype was recorded many times. V gene TRBV29-1 combines with J gene TRBJ1-1; a possible D gene is TRBD1 (6 bases). The germline CDR1 and CDR2 sequences are SQVTM and ANQGSEA. This CDR3 is 12 amino acids long. V was shortened by 5 bases and J by 6 bases, with 13 bases between the two germline ends. In DNA, the CDR3 is TGCAGCGTTCTTTACAGGGAAGCTGAAGCTTTCTTT. Protein: CSVLYREAEAFF. The complete variable domain, with remaining parts taken from reference TRBV29-1 and TRBJ1-1, reads SAVISQKPSRDICQRGTSLTIQCQVDSQVTMMFWYRQQPGQSLTLIATANQGSEATYESGFVIDKFPISRPNLTFSTLTVSNMSPEDSSIYLCSVLYREAEAFFGQGTRLTVV.

This clonotype was detected ten times or more. The chain is built from TRBV12-5 and TRBJ2-7; TRBD1 might be the D (5 bases). The V gene lost 1 base and the J gene lost 3 bases, with 7 bases spanning the gap. The CDR3 runs to 13 residues. CDR1 is LGHNT, CDR2 FRNRAP, per germline. CDR3 nucleotide sequence: TGTGCTAGTGGTTTGGACGACAGCTACGAGCAGTACTTC. Its protein is CASGLDDSYEQYF.

This clonotype was counted at least ten times. The V call is TRBV3-1, the J call TRBJ1-2; possibly TRBD1 for D (5 bases). Germline CDR1 and CDR2: LGHDT and YNNKEL (reference sequence). The CDR3 runs to 15 residues. V lost 4 bases to trimming and J lost 2 bases, with 14 bases between them. The CDR3 nucleotides read TGTGCCAGCAGCCTAATGGGACGGGAAAACTATGGCTACACCTTC. Amino acid sequence: CASSLMGRENYGYTF.

This clonotype was detected ten times or more. The V gene is TRBV9, the J gene TRBJ2-7, with D uncertain. This CDR3 region has 16 residues. CDR1 and CDR2 (germline): SGDLS, YYNGEE. The V and J ends lost 4 bases and 0 bases respectively, with 17 bases between them. The DNA of the CDR3 is TGTGCCAGCAGCCCCTCGGTTAGGGCGAGCTCCTACGAGCAGTACTTC. It is translated as CASSPSVRASSYEQYF.

This clonotype was seen many times. The chain carries TRBV29-1 and TRBJ2-7, with 9 bases identical to TRBD1. This CDR3 spans 13 amino acids. The V and J ends lost 7 bases and 2 bases, in that order; junction bases with no gene match: 6. Looked up from germline, CDR1 is SQVTM and CDR2 is ANQGSEA. The CDR3 reads CSAAGTGTYEQYF. CDR3 coding DNA: TGCAGCGCTGCCGGGACAGGGACCTACGAGCAGTACTTC.